This T cell receptor beta chain comes out of a study of T cell changes during pregnancy in multiple sclerosis. With 5 bases removed from V and 1 base from J, the gap between germline ends came to 18 bases. Germline CDR1 reads SGHVS; CDR2 reads FNYEAQ. The CDR3 sequence is 16 residues long. Assay: immunoSEQ multiplex PCR; the TCRdb copy retains only in-frame clones and omits some. The sample carries roughly 45,000 clones, more than 90% recorded once. The genes are TRBV7-6 and TRBJ2-7, with D maybe TRBD2 (6 bases). This clonotype originated in a female donor with multiple sclerosis, enrolled in a pregnancy study. The specimen comprised CD8+ T cells from peripheral blood mononuclear cells, sampled after pregnancy. The CDR3 sequence: CASSLVETRSSYEQYF. In DNA, the CDR3 is TGTGCCAGCAGCCTCGTCGAGACTAGGTCATCCTACGAGCAGTACTTC.